Presented here are 13 T cell receptor beta chains from one specimen sequenced in a study of T cell repertoires in cytomegalovirus infection. TCRdb itself ran the reads through MiXCR, one entry per CDR3 protein. The sample yields almost 500,000 distinct CDR3 sequences, approximately 10% seen once. Material for sequencing was PBMCs. The receptor set was obtained from a human donor in good health (CMV status not recorded). Some clones in this sample may be carry-over from other donors' samples.

This clonotype was seen many times. J is TRBJ2-5 and V is TRBV7-2; the D gene is possibly TRBD2 (5 bases). Germline assignment: CDR1 SGHTA and CDR2 FQGNSA. Trimming took off 4 bases at V and 5 bases at J, with 14 bases between the two ends. The CDR3 has 14 residues. The CDR3, as DNA: TGTGCCAGCAGCTCGAGGACTGGTTCGGAGACCCAGTACTTC. Its protein is CASSSRTGSETQYF.

Notes on this clonotype: A much larger clone lies one base from this, so it may be a read error. CDR3 in DNA: TGTGCCAGCCAGCGAGGGGACAAAACCATTCAGTACTTC. It encodes CASQRGDKTIQYF. The chain has TRBV6-5 and TRBJ2-4; a possible D gene is TRBD1 (6 bases). CDR1 and CDR2 from the germline V gene are MNHEY and SVGAGI. CDR3 length equals 13 residues.

This clonotype showed up many times. The V gene is TRBV2, the J gene TRBJ1-2; D remains ambiguous. The germline V gene has CDR1 SNHLY and CDR2 FYNNEI. The CDR3 has 13 residues. The germline V and J ends were trimmed by 2 bases and 5 bases, with 9 bases remaining between them. The CDR3 here is CASSERPAYGYTF. The CDR3 nucleotides are TGTGCCAGCAGTGAACGGCCGGCTTATGGCTACACCTTC. Based on the CDR3 plus reference TRBV2 and TRBJ1-2, the full variable domain is EPEVTQTPSHQVTQMGQEVILRCVPISNHLYFYWYRQILGQKVEFLVSFYNNEISEKSEIFDDQFSVERPDGSNFTLKIRSTKLEDSAMYFCASSERPAYGYTFGSGTRLTVV.

V usage is TRBV12-3 or TRBV12-4 and J usage is TRBJ2-7; TRBD1 is a possible D gene (6 bases). CDR3 length: 15 amino acids. Between the trimmed V and J ends, which lost 4 bases and 3 bases, there was a span of 16 bases. CDR3 nucleotides: TGTGCCAGCAGTTCCACACAGGGATGGGACTACGAGCAGTACTTC. Protein product: CASSSTQGWDYEQYF.

Ten or more counts support this clonotype. The genes are TRBV28 and TRBJ2-5; 9 bases align to TRBD1. The CDR3 is made up of 14 amino acids. From germline, CDR1 is MDHEN and CDR2 SYDVKM. The J segment lost 3 bases and the V segment lost 6 bases, leaving 5 bases of the junction unmatched. In DNA form, the CDR3 reads TGTGCCAGCAGCCCCACAGGGGGCAAAGAGACCCAGTACTTC. This sequence encodes CASSPTGGKETQYF.

The chain links TRBV19 to TRBJ1-2; D remains unclear. Germline V gene lookup returns CDR1 LNHDA and CDR2 SQIVND (reference sequence). V lost 7 bases and J lost 3, with 18 bases in between. CDR3 length equals 15 residues. CDR3 nucleotides: TGTGCCAGTAAAAATGATCCAGGAACATACTATGGCTACACCTTC. This codes for CASKNDPGTYYGYTF.

This clonotype was recorded many times. The rearrangement links TRBV7-9 to TRBJ1-1; no firm D call. The V and J ends lost 6 bases and 4 bases respectively, with 12 bases between them. From germline, CDR1 is SEHNR and CDR2 FQNEAQ (reference sequence). This CDR3 region has 13 residues. The CDR3, as DNA: TGTGCCAGCAGTCCTCAGTCCAGCACTGAAGCTTTCTTT. Translating it yields CASSPQSSTEAFF.

This clonotype has at least ten counts. The chain employs TRBV28 and TRBJ2-7; 12 bases are shared with TRBD2. The V gene end was trimmed by 0 bases and the J gene end by 6 bases; junction bases not matched to a gene: 9. The CDR3 contains 17 residues. Germline lookup yields CDR1 MDHEN and CDR2 SYDVKM. CDR3 sequence reads: CASSLWSLAGGPGEQYF. Here the CDR3 DNA reads TGTGCCAGCAGTTTATGGAGTCTAGCGGGAGGGCCGGGCGAGCAGTACTTC.

This clonotype was observed at least ten times. The chain has TRBV7-2 and TRBJ1-5; D uncertain. The CDR3 sequence is 14 residues long. Germline CDR1 reads SGHTA; CDR2 reads FQGNSA. V dropped 5 bases and J dropped 3 bases, with 11 bases sitting between them. The chain's CDR3 is CASSDDSFNQPQHF. CDR3 nucleotides: TGTGCCAGCAGCGACGATAGTTTCAATCAGCCCCAGCATTTT.

This clonotype was picked up a small number of times. The chain employs TRBV20-1 and TRBJ2-1; 8 bases agree with TRBD2. Germline V gene sequence: CDR1 DFQATT, CDR2 SNEGSKA (reference sequence). J lost 0 bases, V lost 5 bases, and 3 bases had no gene match. The CDR3 has 14 amino acids. The CDR3 nucleotides read TGCAGTGCTTCCAGCGGGGGCTCCTACAATGAGCAGTTCTTC. It is translated as CSASSGGSYNEQFF.

In its sample, this clonotype was seen a few times. V gene TRBV10-3 combines with J gene TRBJ1-2; the D gene is possibly TRBD1 (5 bases). The CDR3 runs 13 residues. CDR1 ENHRY and CDR2 SYGVKD come from the germline V gene. Trimming pared 7 bases from V and 6 bases from J, leaving 15 bases between. CDR3 sequence (DNA): TGTGCCATCACTCGGGGAGGGGATGATGGCTACACCTTC. Protein product: CAITRGGDDGYTF.

This clonotype appeared many times. The rearrangement links TRBV28 to TRBJ2-7, with D possibly matching TRBD1 (5 bases). The CDR3 length is 14 residues. Germline V gives CDR1 MDHEN, CDR2 SYDVKM. Trimming removed 7 bases from V and 2 bases from J, with 15 bases in between. CDR3 DNA sequence: TGTGCCAGCATATCAGGGCTAGGGGCCTACGAGCAGTACTTC. It specifies CASISGLGAYEQYF.

Many counts were recorded for this clonotype. V and J are TRBV5-6 and TRBJ1-4; D is ambiguous. The CDR3 runs 14 residues. Germline loops: CDR1 SGHDT, CDR2 YYEEEE. Trimming took off 1 base at V and 8 bases at J, with 12 bases between the two ends. The chain's CDR3 is CASSLLDIREKLFF. In nucleotides, the CDR3 is TGTGCCAGCAGCTTGCTTGACATCAGAGAAAAACTGTTTTTT.